Each of the 21 T cell receptor beta chains below was sequenced from the same sample in a study of cytomegalovirus exposure and HLA in healthy donors. The PCR made use of 60 Vbeta and 13 Jbeta primers. The method was immunoSEQ multiplex PCR; TCRdb's version includes in-frame clones alone and lacks a portion of them. In all, the sample yields just over 200,000 clones. Source material: PBMCs. These receptors were taken from a girl aged 2 to 9 in good health and CMV-seropositive.

This chain links TRBV18 with TRBJ2-3, with 12 nucleotides matching TRBD2. The ends lost 3 bases at V and 5 bases at J; junction bases unmatched: 9. This CDR3 contains 17 residues. In germline, CDR1 is KGHSH, CDR2 LQKENI. The CDR3 loop reads CASSPELAGGGGDTQYF. The CDR3 nucleotides are TGTGCCAGCTCACCGGAACTAGCGGGAGGTGGAGGAGATACGCAGTATTTT.

DNA of the CDR3: TGCAGTGAAAACCAGCGGGAGGGGATATCGGATGGGCGGGCAGATACGCAGTATTTT. This codes for CSENQREGISDGRADTQYF. The chain employs TRBV29-1 and TRBJ2-3; 10 bases fit TRBD2. Per the germline V gene, CDR1 is SQVTM and CDR2 is ANQGSEA. This CDR3 region has 19 residues.

The V call is TRBV5-4, the J call TRBJ2-3; D might be TRBD2 (5 bases). The germline CDR1 and CDR2 sequences are SGHNT and YYREEE (reference sequence). The CDR3 is made up of 17 amino acids. V lost 1 base and J lost 0, with 15 bases in between. The CDR3 protein is CASSLWARGPSTDTQYF. The CDR3 nucleotides read TGTGCCAGCAGCTTGTGGGCTCGCGGGCCTAGCACAGATACGCAGTATTTT.

This chain uses TRBV11-2 with TRBJ2-7; the match to TRBD2 covers 11 bases. With V trimmed by 6 bases and J by 3 bases, 7 bases remained unmatched. Per germline, CDR1 SGHAT and CDR2 FQNNGV. This CDR3 is 15 amino acids long. The CDR3 bases are TGTGCCAGCAGACTCGAACTAGCGGGAGACTACGAGCAGTACTTC. This sequence encodes CASRLELAGDYEQYF. The full variable domain, in which reference TRBV11-2 and TRBJ2-7 provide the parts outside the CDR3, is EAGVAQSPRYKIIEKRQSVAFWCNPISGHATLYWYQQILGQGPKLLIQFQNNGVVDDSQLPKDRFSAERLKGVDSTLKIQPAKLEDSAVYLCASRLELAGDYEQYFGPGTRLTVT.

The chain has TRBV5-1 and TRBJ1-1; TRBD1 matches 7 bases. Germline trimming cut 4 bases from V and 1 base from J; bases unmatched to any gene: 4. CDR1 and CDR2 (germline): SGHRS, YFSETQ. The CDR3 extends over 14 amino acids. The CDR3 DNA reads TGCGCCAGCAGCCTCAGGGGGGCGAACACTGAAGCTTTCTTT. Residues: CASSLRGANTEAFF.

The genes are TRBV11-2 and TRBJ2-3; D is possibly TRBD1 (6 bases). V was shortened by 7 bases and J by 0 bases, with 17 bases between the two germline ends. The V gene's germline CDR1 is SGHAT and CDR2 FQNNGV. This CDR3 spans 16 amino acids. In DNA form, the CDR3 reads TGTGCCAGCAACCCTAACAGGGTAGGGAGCACAGATACGCAGTATTTT. Translation: CASNPNRVGSTDTQYF.

The rearrangement joins TRBV4-1 to TRBJ2-7; D might be TRBD2 (5 bases). CDR1 is MGHRA, CDR2 YSYEKL, per germline. Trimming shortened V by 3 bases and J by 3 bases, and 15 bases separated the two germline ends. The CDR3 runs to 15 residues. In DNA form, the CDR3 reads TGCGCCAGCAGCCATCTAAGAACCCGGGACTACGAGCAGTACTTC. Amino acids: CASSHLRTRDYEQYF.

The V call is TRBV19, the J call TRBJ2-6; D not resolved. The CDR3 spans 15 residues. CDR1 and CDR2 from the germline V gene are LNHDA and SQIVND (reference sequence). Trimming cost V 3 bases and J 0 bases, with 6 bases left between them. CDR3 in DNA: TGTGCCAGTAGTATCTACAGCTCTGGGGCCAACGTCCTGACTTTC. Protein product: CASSIYSSGANVLTF.

The chain employs TRBV27 and TRBJ2-2, with 8 bases lining up with TRBD2. The J segment lost 4 bases and the V segment lost 6 bases, leaving 10 bases of the junction unmatched. The CDR3 consists of 16 residues. Germline lookup yields CDR1 MNHEY and CDR2 SMNVEV (reference sequence). DNA of the CDR3: TGTGCCAGCAGAACCATAGCGGGACTGACCACCGGGGAGCTGTTTTTT. Protein: CASRTIAGLTTGELFF.

This chain uses TRBV7-2 with TRBJ1-2; possibly TRBD1 for D (5 bases). V gave up 3 bases and J gave up 3 bases, with 20 bases separating them. Germline V gives CDR1 SGHTA, CDR2 FQGNSA. The CDR3 loop spans 17 amino acids. The CDR3 sequence: CASSLGGIGRAYYGYTF. CDR3 sequence (DNA): TGTGCCAGCAGCTTGGGGGGGATCGGGCGGGCATACTATGGCTACACCTTC.

The chain joins TRBV4-1 to TRBJ2-3; 11 bases fit TRBD2. Germline CDR1 is MGHRA and CDR2 is YSYEKL. The V and J ends lost 0 bases and 6 bases, in that order; junction bases with no gene match: 5. The CDR3 sequence is 16 residues long. The CDR3 nucleotides read TGCGCCAGCAGCCAAGATCGGGCTAGCGGGAGGGATACGCAGTATTTT. Translated: CASSQDRASGRDTQYF.

The rearrangement joins TRBV7-9 to TRBJ2-7; 8 bases are a match to TRBD1. The CDR3 is 12 amino acids. Germline CDR1 is SEHNR and CDR2 is FQNEAQ (reference sequence). V trimming: 9 bases; J trimming: 3 bases; junction bases outside the gene matches: 4. CDR3 region: CASLGQGYEQYF. CDR3 nucleotide sequence: TGTGCCAGTCTCGGACAGGGCTACGAGCAGTACTTC.

The chain joins TRBV5-4 to TRBJ2-5, with D unclear. This CDR3 contains 13 residues. Per the germline V gene, CDR1 is SGHNT and CDR2 is YYREEE (reference sequence). V was pared by 0 bases and J by 1 base, with 4 bases between. The CDR3 DNA sequence: TGTGCCAGCAGCTTGGGGAGCCAAGAGACCCAGTACTTC. It yields the protein CASSLGSQETQYF.

The chain has TRBV27 and TRBJ1-1, with 7 bases that match TRBD1. After removal of 7 bases from V and 1 base from J, the junction contained 6 bases not matched to a gene. The germline CDR1 and CDR2 sequences are MNHEY and SMNVEV (reference sequence). This CDR3 comprises 14 residues. In DNA, the CDR3 is TGTGCCAGCAAAGACCGGGACAGGAACACTGAAGCTTTCTTT. This gives the protein CASKDRDRNTEAFF.

The chain uses TRBV28 and TRBJ1-2; 9 positions agree with TRBD1. This CDR3 has 13 amino acids. V gave up 4 bases and J gave up 5 bases; unmatched junction bases: 2. Germline V CDR1 and CDR2: MDHEN, SYDVKM. CDR3 residues: CASSSGQGYGYTF. The CDR3 DNA sequence: TGTGCCAGCAGTTCGGGACAGGGATATGGCTACACCTTC.

V usage is TRBV4-2 and J usage is TRBJ2-7, with 10 bases aligning to TRBD2. V lost 2 bases and J lost 3; bases outside the gene matches: 4. CDR1 LGHNA and CDR2 YNFKEQ come from the germline V gene. The CDR3 runs to 15 residues. The CDR3 region has the DNA TGTGCCAGCAGCCAACCGCCTAGCGGGAGCTACGAGCAGTACTTC. As protein: CASSQPPSGSYEQYF.

The rearrangement joins TRBV5-4 to TRBJ2-1; D unclear. Trimming took 2 bases from V and 5 from J, leaving 2 bases between them. Germline lookup yields CDR1 SGHNT and CDR2 YYREEE (reference sequence). There are 11 residues in the CDR3. CDR3 DNA: TGTGCCAGCAGCTTTAACAATGAGCAGTTCTTC. Translation gives CASSFNNEQFF.

The chain carries TRBV19 and TRBJ2-2; TRBD2 matches at 12 bases. Trimming took 9 bases from V and 4 from J; bases not matched to a gene: 6. From germline, CDR1 is LNHDA and CDR2 SQIVND (reference sequence). This CDR3 has 15 residues. CDR3: CASTTSGRPTGELFF. The DNA for the CDR3 is TGTGCCAGCACGACTAGCGGGAGACCCACCGGGGAGCTGTTTTTT.

The chain carries TRBV2 and TRBJ1-4; no definite D call. V lost 1 base and J lost 6, with 12 bases in between. The CDR3 sequence is 15 residues long. The germline V gene has CDR1 SNHLY and CDR2 FYNNEI. The CDR3 DNA sequence: TGTGCCAGCAGTGAAGATTGGGGAGACTATGAAAAACTGTTTTTT. This translates into CASSEDWGDYEKLFF.

This rearrangement joins TRBV27 to TRBJ1-1, with TRBD1 identical over 7 bases. J was trimmed by 2 bases and V by 4 bases; bases with no gene match: 4. This CDR3 spans 14 amino acids. Germline assignment: CDR1 MNHEY and CDR2 SMNVEV (reference sequence). The DNA for the CDR3 is TGTGCCAGCAGTTCCGACAGGGCTAACACTGAAGCTTTCTTT. This sequence encodes CASSSDRANTEAFF.

As for this clone: The junction and the germline gene differ at one end; a read error may be behind it. The chain uses TRBV28 and TRBJ2-7; TRBD1 is a possible D gene (5 bases). CDR1 is MDHEN and CDR2 is SYDVKM in the germline V gene. This CDR3 contains 12 residues. CDR3 region: CASSLLTAGPDF. CDR3 nucleotide sequence: TGTGCCAGCAGTTTACTCACGGCAGGGCCGGACTTC.